This TCR beta chain emerged from a study of persistence of HIV-infected CD4 T cells. At the level of the study: Anti-CD3/anti-CD28 stimulation activated a higher proportion of cells than antigen stimulation, with lower memory fraction.

Findings of the study overall: Bulk TCR data could not be restricted to HIV-1-infected CMV-responding cells.

This was the immunoSEQ version 4 assay in survey mode. Using immunoSEQ multiplex PCR, the repertoire was profiled, and TCRdb retains in-frame clones only, with some absent. The sample lists 35,000 to 40,000 clones; 80% to 90% were seen once. Germline V gene lookup returns CDR1 SGHTS and CDR2 YDEGEE. With 1 base removed from V and 0 bases from J, the gap between germline ends came to 7 bases. The CDR3 has 14 amino acids. Worth noting for this clone: The antigen is unknown.

Anti-CD3/anti-CD28 beads served as a nonspecific positive control stimulus. Responding CD4+ T cells were sorted by upregulation of both CD40 ligand and CD69. The chain uses TRBV5-8 and TRBJ1-2; D is uncertain. Sequences were derived from CD4+ T cells sorted from PBMCs after roughly 19-hour stimulation, sampled from a patient who received antiretroviral therapy. The sequence came from an adult man with HIV who was CMV-seropositive. Here the CDR3 reads CASSLTSTNYGYTF. The DNA of the CDR3 is TGTGCCAGCAGCTTGACGTCCACTAACTATGGCTACACCTTC. Drawing the rest from reference TRBV5-8 and TRBJ1-2, the complete variable domain is EAGVTQSPTHLIKTRGQQATLRCSPISGHTSVYWYQQALGLGLQFLLWYDEGEERNRGNFPPRFSGRQFPNYSSELNVNALELEDSALYLCASSLTSTNYGYTFGSGTRLTVV.